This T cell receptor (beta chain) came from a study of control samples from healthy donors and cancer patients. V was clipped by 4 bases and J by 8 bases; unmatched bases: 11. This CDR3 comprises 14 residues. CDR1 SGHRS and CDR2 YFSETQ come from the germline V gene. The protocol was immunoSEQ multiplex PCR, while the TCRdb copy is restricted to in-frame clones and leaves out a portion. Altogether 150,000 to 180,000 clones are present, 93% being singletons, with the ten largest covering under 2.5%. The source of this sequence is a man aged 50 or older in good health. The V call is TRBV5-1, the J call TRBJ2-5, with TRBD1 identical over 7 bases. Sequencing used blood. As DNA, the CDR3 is TGCGCCAGCAGCCCCGGGGACAGTCATGAAACCCAGTACTTC. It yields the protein CASSPGDSHETQYF.